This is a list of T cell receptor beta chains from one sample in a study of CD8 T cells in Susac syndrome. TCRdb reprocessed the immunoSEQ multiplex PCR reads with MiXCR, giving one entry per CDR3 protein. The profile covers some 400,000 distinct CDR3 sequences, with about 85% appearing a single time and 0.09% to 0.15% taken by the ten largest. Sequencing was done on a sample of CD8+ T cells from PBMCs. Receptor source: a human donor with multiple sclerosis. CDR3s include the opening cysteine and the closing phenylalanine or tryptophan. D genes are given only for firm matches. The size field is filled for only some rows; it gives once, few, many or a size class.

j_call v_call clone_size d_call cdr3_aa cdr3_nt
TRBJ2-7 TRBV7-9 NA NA CASSPVPREQYF TGTGCCAGCAGCCCGGTCCCTCGCGAGCAGTACTTC
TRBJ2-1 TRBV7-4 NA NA CASSSTVAAKDHVEQFF TGTGCCAGCAGCTCCACCGTAGCGGCGAAGGACCATGTTGAGCAGTTCTTC
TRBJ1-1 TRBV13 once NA CASSLEEGRGTEAFF TGTGCCAGCAGCTTAGAGGAGGGTCGGGGTACTGAAGCTTTCTTT
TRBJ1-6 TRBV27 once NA CASSLLGNNSPLHF TGTGCCAGCAGTCTTCTGGGGAATAATTCACCCCTCCACTTT
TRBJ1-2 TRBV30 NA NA CAATTDYGYTF TGTGCAGCGACGACAGACTATGGCTACACCTTC
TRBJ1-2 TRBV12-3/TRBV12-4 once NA CASSSSPGSGYTF TGTGCCAGCAGTTCCTCGCCTGGGAGTGGCTACACCTTC
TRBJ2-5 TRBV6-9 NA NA CASRDDTAEGETQYF TGTGCCAGCAGGGACGATACAGCGGAAGGAGAGACCCAGTACTTC
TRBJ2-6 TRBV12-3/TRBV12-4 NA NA CASNVAGANVLTF TGTGCCAGCAATGTGGCTGGGGCCAACGTCCTGACTTTC
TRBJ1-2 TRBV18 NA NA CASSPDRTPINYGYTF TGTGCCAGCTCACCTGACCGAACTCCGATAAACTATGGCTACACCTTC
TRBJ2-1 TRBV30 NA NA CAYIYDFGGNEQFF TGTGCATATATCTACGATTTCGGTGGGAATGAGCAGTTCTTC
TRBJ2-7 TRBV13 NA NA CASSYEQETYEQYF TGTGCCAGCAGCTACGAACAGGAGACCTACGAGCAGTACTTC
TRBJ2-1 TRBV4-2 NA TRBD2 CASSQEGEAGESSYNEQFF TGTGCCAGCAGCCAAGAAGGGGAGGCGGGGGAGAGCTCCTACAATGAGCAGTTCTTC
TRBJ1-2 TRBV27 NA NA CASSLSGGAGYTF TGTGCCAGCAGTTTATCTGGGGGAGCTGGCTACACCTTC
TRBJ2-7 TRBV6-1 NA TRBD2 CASSTSGYEQYF TGTGCCAGCAGCACTAGCGGGTACGAGCAGTACTTC
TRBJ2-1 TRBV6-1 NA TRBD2 CASIHSGTSEYNEQFF TGTGCCAGCATCCACTCCGGGACTAGCGAATACAATGAGCAGTTCTTC
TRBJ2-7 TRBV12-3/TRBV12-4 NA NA CASSFGTWDEQYF TGTGCCAGCAGTTTTGGGACTTGGGACGAGCAGTACTTC
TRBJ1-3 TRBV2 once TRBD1 CASSQYRDRPGNTIYF TGTGCCAGCAGTCAGTACCGGGACAGACCTGGAAACACCATATATTTT
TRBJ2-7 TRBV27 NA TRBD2 CASRIRGGYEQYF TGTGCCAGCAGGATACGGGGGGGCTACGAGCAGTACTTC
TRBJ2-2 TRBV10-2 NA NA CASSERTPQNTGELFF TGCGCCAGCAGTGAGAGAACTCCTCAGAACACCGGGGAGCTGTTTTTT
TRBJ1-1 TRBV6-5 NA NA CASSYSGGKNTEAFF TGTGCCAGCAGTTACTCTGGAGGAAAGAACACTGAAGCTTTCTTT
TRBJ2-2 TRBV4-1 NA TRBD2 CASMALAGGLAGELFF TGCGCCAGCATGGCACTAGCGGGGGGGCTCGCCGGGGAGCTGTTTTTT
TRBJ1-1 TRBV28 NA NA CASSRGDIWNTEAFF TGTGCCAGCAGTCGGGGGGACATCTGGAACACTGAAGCTTTCTTT
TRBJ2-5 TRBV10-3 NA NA CAISEGSETQYF TGTGCCATCAGTGAGGGGTCTGAGACCCAGTACTTC
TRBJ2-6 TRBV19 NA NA CASSGAGANVLTF TGTGCCAGTAGTGGCGCCGGGGCCAACGTCCTGACTTTC
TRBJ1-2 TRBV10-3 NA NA CAISGENYGYTF TGTGCCATCAGTGGCGAAAACTATGGCTACACCTTC
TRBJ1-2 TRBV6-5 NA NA CASSYSFARNGYTF TGTGCCAGCAGTTACTCTTTTGCCCGGAATGGCTACACCTTC
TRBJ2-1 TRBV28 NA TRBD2 CASSLGGTVYEQFF TGTGCCAGCAGTTTGGGGGGGACCGTCTATGAGCAGTTCTTC
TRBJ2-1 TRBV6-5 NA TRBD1 CASSFRTGDFPNEQFF TGTGCCAGCAGTTTCAGGACAGGGGATTTCCCAAATGAGCAGTTCTTC
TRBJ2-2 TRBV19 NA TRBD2 CATIGRAYGTGELFF TGTGCCACTATCGGGAGGGCCTACGGGACCGGGGAGCTGTTTTTT
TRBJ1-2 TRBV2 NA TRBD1 CASSEAGGTGGAGPGYTF TGTGCCAGCAGTGAAGCTGGTGGAACAGGGGGCGCGGGACCGGGCTACACCTTC
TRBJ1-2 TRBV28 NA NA CASSPDGKATNYGYTF TGTGCCAGCAGTCCAGACGGGAAGGCCACTAACTATGGCTACACCTTC
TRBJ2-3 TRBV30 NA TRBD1 CAWRHRGSDTQYF TGTGCCTGGAGGCACAGGGGATCAGATACGCAGTATTTT
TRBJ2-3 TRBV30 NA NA CAWSVGGSSTDTQYF TGTGCCTGGAGTGTTGGGGGCTCGAGCACAGATACGCAGTATTTT
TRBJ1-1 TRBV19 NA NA CASSMGREAFF TGTGCCAGTAGTATGGGAAGGGAAGCTTTCTTT
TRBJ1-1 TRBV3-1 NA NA CASSQGAGGTGSEAFF TGTGCCAGCAGCCAAGGTGCCGGGGGGACCGGAAGTGAAGCTTTCTTT
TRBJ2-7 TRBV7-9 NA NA CASSPGQSRGEQYF TGTGCCAGCAGCCCCGGGCAGTCCCGCGGGGAGCAGTACTTC
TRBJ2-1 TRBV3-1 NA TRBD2 CASSQTTSGGAYNEQFF TGTGCCAGCAGCCAAACGACTAGCGGGGGAGCCTACAATGAGCAGTTCTTC
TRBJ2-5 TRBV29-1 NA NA CSGLGADQETQYF TGCAGCGGCTTGGGGGCGGACCAAGAGACCCAGTACTTC
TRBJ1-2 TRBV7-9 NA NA CASSPPLTGGYTF TGTGCCAGCAGCCCACCTTTGACGGGTGGCTACACCTTC
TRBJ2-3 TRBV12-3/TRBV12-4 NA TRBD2 CASSLATSRTDTQYF TGTGCCAGCAGTTTGGCGACTAGCCGAACAGATACGCAGTATTTT
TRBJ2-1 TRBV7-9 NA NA CASSSSEILVVFGNEQFF TGTGCCAGCAGCTCTTCGGAAATACTGGTGGTTTTTGGCAATGAGCAGTTCTTC
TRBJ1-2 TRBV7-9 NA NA CASSFNINYGYTF TGTGCCAGCAGCTTCAATATTAACTATGGCTACACCTTC
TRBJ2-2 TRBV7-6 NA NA CASSLTEWGANTGELFF TGTGCCAGCAGCTTAACGGAGTGGGGGGCGAACACCGGGGAGCTGTTTTTT
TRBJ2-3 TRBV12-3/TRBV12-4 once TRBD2 CASSRASGNTDTQYF TGTGCCAGCAGTCGGGCTAGCGGGAACACAGATACGCAGTATTTT
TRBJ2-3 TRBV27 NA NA CASSLSRQVPDTQYF TGTGCCAGCAGTTTATCGAGGCAGGTCCCAGATACGCAGTATTTT
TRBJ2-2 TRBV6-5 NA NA CATLSSGELFF TGTGCCACTCTGTCGTCCGGGGAGCTGTTTTTT
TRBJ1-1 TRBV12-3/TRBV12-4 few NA CASSWGLGNTEAFF TGTGCCAGCAGTTGGGGACTGGGGAACACTGAAGCTTTCTTT
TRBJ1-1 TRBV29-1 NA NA CSGNRKTEAFF TGCAGCGGCAACAGGAAGACTGAAGCTTTCTTT
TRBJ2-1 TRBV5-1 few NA CASSLANEQFF TGTGCCAGCAGCTTAGCCAATGAGCAGTTCTTC
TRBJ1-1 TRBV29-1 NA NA CSVTPGMNTEAFF TGCAGCGTTACACCAGGAATGAACACTGAAGCTTTCTTT
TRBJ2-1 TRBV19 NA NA CASRRTWAETYNEQFF TGTGCCAGTAGACGTACGTGGGCAGAGACCTACAATGAGCAGTTCTTC
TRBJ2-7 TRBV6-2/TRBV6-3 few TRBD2 CASSYTASGDYEQYF TGTGCCAGCAGTTACACGGCTAGCGGGGACTACGAGCAGTACTTC
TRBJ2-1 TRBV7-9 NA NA CASSLESGPTYNEQFF TGTGCCAGCAGCTTAGAATCCGGGCCTACCTACAATGAGCAGTTCTTC
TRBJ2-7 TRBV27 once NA CASSLSAGPAYEQYF TGTGCCAGCAGTTTATCGGCCGGACCAGCCTACGAGCAGTACTTC
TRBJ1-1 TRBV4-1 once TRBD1 CASSPDRGQHTEAFF TGCGCCAGCAGCCCAGACAGGGGCCAACACACTGAAGCTTTCTTT
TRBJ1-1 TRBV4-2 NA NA CASSQAGIEMFF TGTGCCAGCAGCCAAGCAGGCATCGAGATGTTCTTT
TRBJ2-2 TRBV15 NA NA CATSRGGYTGELFF TGTGCCACCAGCAGAGGGGGTTACACCGGGGAGCTGTTTTTT
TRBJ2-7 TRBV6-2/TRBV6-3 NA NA CASSYSSGVEQYF TGTGCCAGCAGTTACTCGTCAGGGGTCGAGCAGTACTTC
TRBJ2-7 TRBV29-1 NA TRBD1 CSAWDREPAYEQYF TGCAGCGCCTGGGACAGGGAACCTGCCTACGAGCAGTACTTC